This TCR beta chain was identified during a study of beta chain features in type 1 diabetes. Study at large: Age, gender, cell numbers and subset yield matched between patients and controls. Points from the study as a whole: Small HLA sub-analyses could not settle whether HLA shapes TCRB rearrangement.

This clone was counted between two and nine times. Its cognate antigen is unknown. The entirety of the isolated RNA underwent reverse transcription, so expressed TCRB transcripts were sequenced. Clones were read by immunoSEQ multiplex PCR, and TCRdb kept only the in-frame ones, dropping some. This sample carries roughly 290,000 clones, roughly 8% of them seen once, and the ten largest clones take roughly 0.94%. In germline, CDR1 is MRHNA, CDR2 SNTAGT. The CDR3 is made up of 14 amino acids. The germline V and J ends were trimmed by 5 bases and 7 bases, with 15 bases remaining between them. What was sequenced was central memory CD4+ T cells from blood. This TCR was recovered from a woman aged 18-29 years in good health. The chain recombines TRBV6-4 with TRBJ1-5; TRBD1 is a possible D gene (6 bases). Here the CDR3 reads CASSLTGTAQPQHF. The CDR3 DNA sequence: TGTGCCAGCAGTTTGACAGGCACGGCGCAGCCCCAGCATTTT.